This T cell receptor beta chain was recovered during a study of blood T cell repertoires in COVID-19. Study details: Sites in the United States, Italy and Spain provided acute and convalescent COVID-19 samples.

The CDR3 has 14 amino acids. With 6 bases removed from V and 1 base from J, the gap between germline ends came to 10 bases. Germline V gene sequence: CDR1 MGHDK, CDR2 SYGVNS. This clone has a single count. Residents of over 20 US areas, aged roughly 18 to 89 years, made up the participants. Assay: immunoSEQ multiplex PCR; the TCRdb copy retains only in-frame clones and omits some. The sample records around 250,000 clones, 70% to 90% being singletons. The source is a woman between 50 and 59 years old with acute COVID-19. The chain uses TRBV25-1 and TRBJ1-5, with TRBD1 as a possible D gene (5 bases). The sequenced material came from PBMCs or T cells enriched from blood (not recorded which). This chain's CDR3 is CASRGGGSNQPQHF. In DNA, the CDR3 is TGTGCCAGCAGGGGGGGAGGGAGCAATCAGCCCCAGCATTTT.